The 20 T cell receptor beta chains in this list originate from one sample, sequenced in a study of T cell repertoires in cytomegalovirus infection (dated 2019 in TCRdb). This specimen's treatment or condition label, interpreted: in vitro stimulation with specific CMV peptide epitopes to enrich CMV-specific T cells. Their target antigens are unknown. Sequenced on an Illumina HiSeq 1500. TCRdb trimmed public reads at Q25 via fastp, called clones via MiXCR and kept in-frame beta chains. All rows with the same CDR3 protein become a single entry with the most common DNA and genes. The sample table shows fewer than 900,000 distinct CDR3 sequences, and just under 30% are seen once. The leading ten clones occupy about an eighth of the sample. This specimen was cultured CD8+ T cells from PBMCs, taken from culture after CMV antigen stimulation. Receptors originate from a human donor in good health (CMV status not recorded). Some clones in this sample may be carry-over from other donors' samples.

J is TRBJ1-1 and V is TRBV6-5; maybe TRBD1 (6 bases). The germline gives CDR1 MNHEY, CDR2 SVGAGI. The CDR3 contains 15 residues. Trimming took off 4 bases at V and 1 base at J, with 13 bases between the two ends. The CDR3: CASSLSGTSNTEAFF. In nucleotides, the CDR3 is TGTGCCAGCAGTTTAAGTGGGACATCGAACACTGAAGCTTTCTTT.

This clonotype was seen at least ten times. The V gene is TRBV7-2, the J gene TRBJ2-1; 7 bases are a match to TRBD2. Germline V gene sequence: CDR1 SGHTA, CDR2 FQGNSA. There are 15 residues in the CDR3. The J segment lost 10 bases and the V segment lost 5 bases, leaving 14 bases of the junction unmatched. Written as DNA, the CDR3 is TGTGCCAGCAGCCTTTGGGGGGGTCCTCGAGCCGAGCAGTTCTTC. The encoded protein is CASSLWGGPRAEQFF.

V usage is TRBV7-9 and J usage is TRBJ2-7; no reliable D call. CDR1 is SEHNR and CDR2 is FQNEAQ in the germline V gene (reference sequence). V was shortened by 0 bases and J by 5 bases, with 14 bases between the two germline ends. CDR3 length: 15 amino acids. CDR3 DNA: TGTGCCAGCAGCTTAGCCGGCAGTTTTTCCAACGAGCAGTACGTC. Translating it yields CASSLAGSFSNEQYV.

This clonotype was counted at least ten times. This sequence joins TRBV12-3 or TRBV12-4 and TRBJ1-1; the D is unclear. V lost 3 bases and J lost 4, with 12 bases in between. This CDR3 has 14 residues. CDR3: CASSFGEASTEAFF. Written as DNA, the CDR3 is TGTGCCAGCAGTTTCGGGGAGGCGAGCACTGAAGCTTTCTTT.

This clonotype was seen a few times. The chain employs TRBV2 and TRBJ2-3; 13 nucleotides line up with TRBD2. The junction had 9 bases not matched to a gene; V was cut back by 9 bases and J by 0 bases. This CDR3 spans 17 amino acids. Per germline, CDR1 SNHLY and CDR2 FYNNEI. This chain's CDR3 is CARQTSGGSPSTDTQYF. Here the CDR3 DNA reads TGTGCCAGACAGACTAGCGGGGGGTCCCCTAGCACAGATACGCAGTATTTT.

This sequence joins TRBV2 and TRBJ2-3; D is perhaps TRBD2 (5 bases). Trimming removed 7 bases at V and 4 bases at J, with 12 bases between. The CDR3 spans 13 residues. The germline CDR1 and CDR2 sequences are SNHLY and FYNNEI. This chain's CDR3 is CASKRTPSDTQYF. CDR3 sequence (DNA): TGTGCCAGCAAAAGGACTCCGTCAGATACGCAGTATTTT.

The chain carries TRBV7-9 and TRBJ2-1, with D hard to call. CDR3 length: 16 residues. CDR1 is SEHNR and CDR2 is FQNEAQ in the germline V gene (reference sequence). V was clipped by 5 bases and J by 7 bases, with 21 bases between them. The CDR3 sequence: CASSPKPPSYGNEQFF. CDR3 sequence (DNA): TGTGCCAGCAGCCCAAAGCCCCCCTCTTACGGGAATGAGCAGTTCTTC.

This chain joins TRBV19 and TRBJ1-1; TRBD1 aligns across 7 bases. Germline V gene lookup returns CDR1 LNHDA and CDR2 SQIVND (reference sequence). V trimming: 1 base; J trimming: 5 bases; junction bases outside the gene matches: 4. The CDR3 length is 14 residues. The CDR3 region has the DNA TGTGCCAGTAGTATAGCTTCGACAGGGACTGAAGCTTTCTTT. Its protein product is CASSIASTGTEAFF.

This clonotype was observed a handful of times. CDR3 sequence: CASSIGDSRLNTEAFF. In nucleotides, the CDR3 is TGTGCCAGTAGTATTGGAGACAGCCGGCTGAACACTGAAGCTTTCTTT. The chain has TRBV19 and TRBJ1-1; a weak D match, TRBD1 (5 bases). Trimming stripped 3 bases from V and 0 bases from J, with 14 bases between. The CDR3 is made up of 16 amino acids. The germline gives CDR1 LNHDA, CDR2 SQIVND (reference sequence).

DNA of the CDR3: TGTGCCAGCAGTTCCTACTTCCGGGACCCCACCTACGAGCAGTACTTC. Translating gives CASSSYFRDPTYEQYF. The V call is TRBV6-6, the J call TRBJ2-7; tentatively, D is TRBD1 or TRBD2 (5 bases each). Trimming cost V 4 bases and J 2 bases, with 18 bases left between them. The CDR3 loop spans 16 amino acids. CDR1 is MNHNY, CDR2 SVGAGI, per germline (reference sequence).

The V gene is TRBV6-6, the J gene TRBJ1-3; 9 bases map to TRBD1. CDR3 length equals 17 residues. CDR1 is MNHNY and CDR2 is SVGAGI in the germline V gene (reference sequence). V was pared by 4 bases and J by 9 bases, with 16 bases of the junction left unmatched. The CDR3: CASSSTLDRGSRATIYF. Written as DNA, the CDR3 is TGTGCCAGCAGTTCAACTTTAGACAGGGGGTCAAGGGCCACCATATATTTT.

V usage is TRBV12-3 or TRBV12-4 and J usage is TRBJ2-7; no clear D. The CDR3 totals 12 residues. V was shortened by 7 bases and J by 5 bases, with 12 bases between the two germline ends. The CDR3 DNA is TGTGCCAGCACGCGGCAGGAAGACGAGCAGTACTTC. The encoded protein is CASTRQEDEQYF.

There are many counts of this clonotype. This sequence joins TRBV7-8 and TRBJ2-7; unclear D gene. V gave up 1 base and J gave up 2 bases, with 6 bases separating them. This CDR3 contains 13 residues. CDR1 is SGHVS and CDR2 is FQNEAQ in the germline V gene. The CDR3 loop is CASSLELAYEQYF. The CDR3 nucleotides read TGTGCCAGCAGCTTAGAATTAGCCTACGAGCAGTACTTC.

This CDR3 is CASSGLRMGETQYF. The CDR3 region has the DNA TGTGCCAGCAGCGGCTTACGTATGGGAGAGACCCAGTACTTC. The chain joins TRBV6-6 to TRBJ2-5; no reliable D call. V lost 6 bases and J 4 bases, leaving 15 bases between the germline ends. From germline, CDR1 is MNHNY and CDR2 SVGAGI (reference sequence). This CDR3 has 14 amino acids.

The chain couples TRBV12-3 or TRBV12-4 to TRBJ2-1; possible D gene TRBD1, 5 bases. The CDR3 spans 13 residues. V gave up 0 bases and J gave up 16 bases, with 16 bases separating them. CDR3 loop: CASSLAGRARHFF. CDR3 bases: TGTGCCAGCAGTTTAGCTGGCAGGGCCCGTCATTTCTTC.

This clonotype was seen more than once but under ten times. The chain couples TRBV11-2 to TRBJ2-1; D remains unclear. Germline lookup yields CDR1 SGHAT and CDR2 FQNNGV. The CDR3 loop spans 16 amino acids. With 1 base removed from V and 0 bases from J, the gap between germline ends came to 10 bases. CDR3 sequence reads: CASSLVARSSYNEQFF. In nucleotides, the CDR3 is TGTGCCAGCAGCTTAGTAGCCAGGAGCTCCTACAATGAGCAGTTCTTC.

This clonotype was detected many times. The rearrangement joins TRBV7-9 to TRBJ1-1; D is undetermined. The germline CDR1 and CDR2 sequences are SEHNR and FQNEAQ (reference sequence). This CDR3 has 16 amino acids. Trimming cost V 1 base and J 0 bases, with 12 bases left between them. The CDR3 DNA is TGTGCCAGCAGCTTAGGGGTGTTTGGGCTGAACACTGAAGCTTTCTTT. It codes for CASSLGVFGLNTEAFF.

The chain is built from TRBV6-4 and TRBJ2-1; D may be TRBD1 (6 bases). This CDR3 is built from 14 residues. V lost 5 bases to trimming and J lost 8 bases, with 16 bases between them. Germline-derived CDR1 and CDR2 are MRHNA and SNTAGT. CDR3 residues: CASSKGTPPDEQFF. In nucleotides, the CDR3 is TGTGCCAGCAGTAAAGGGACACCTCCAGATGAGCAGTTCTTC.

The chain recombines TRBV9 with TRBJ1-2; D unresolved. Germline CDR1 is SGDLS and CDR2 is YYNGEE. Trimming shortened V by 1 base and J by 8 bases, and 9 bases separated the two germline ends. The CDR3 runs 12 residues. In DNA, the CDR3 is TGTGCCAGCAGCGTACGGGGTGGGGGCTACACCTTC. It encodes CASSVRGGGYTF.

There are many counts of this clonotype. J is TRBJ2-1 and V is TRBV7-8; tentatively, D is TRBD2 (6 bases). The CDR3 totals 15 residues. Germline CDR1 SGHVS, CDR2 FQNEAQ. The ends were cut back, 4 bases at V and 2 bases at J, with 12 bases in the middle. CDR3 in amino acids: CASSSLALAYNEQFF. The DNA for the CDR3 is TGTGCCAGCAGCTCTCTAGCGCTCGCCTACAATGAGCAGTTCTTC.